This T cell receptor beta chain was identified during a study of blood T cell repertoires in COVID-19. On the study more broadly: Sample material is recorded as cDNA or gDNA derived from T cells, B-cell-depleted T cells, or PBMCs.

Cohort allocation depended upon clinical history that participants reported. This CDR3 region has 14 residues. J lost 10 bases, V lost 2 bases, and 5 bases had no gene match. Looked up from germline, CDR1 is SEHNR and CDR2 is FQNEAQ (reference sequence). Per the original data handling: Researchers report that nucleated cell counts were estimated from reference gene primer amplification. Measured with immunoSEQ multiplex PCR; TCRdb has only the in-frame clones, and not every one. The DNA gave D and trimming, while V, J and clone size come from that table. This table holds over 350,000 clones, 70% to 90% found once.

This chain joins TRBV7-9 and TRBJ1-6; TRBD1 matches 7 bases. The source of this sequence is a young woman with acute COVID-19. Sequenced input: PBMCs or T cells enriched from blood (not recorded which). CDR3 in DNA: TGTGCCAGCAGCTTACAGGGGGTGGTGTCACCCCTCCACTTT. This sequence encodes CASSLQGVVSPLHF.